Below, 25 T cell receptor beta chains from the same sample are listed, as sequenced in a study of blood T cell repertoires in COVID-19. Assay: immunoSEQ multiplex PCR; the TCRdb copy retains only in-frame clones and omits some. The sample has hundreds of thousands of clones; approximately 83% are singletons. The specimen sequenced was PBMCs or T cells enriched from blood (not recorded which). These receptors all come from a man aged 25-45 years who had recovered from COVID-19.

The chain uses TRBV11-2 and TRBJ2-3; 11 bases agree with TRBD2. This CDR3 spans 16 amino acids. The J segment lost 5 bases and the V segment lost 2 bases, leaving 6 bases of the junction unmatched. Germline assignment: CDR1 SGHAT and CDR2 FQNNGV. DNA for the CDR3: TGTGCCAGCAGCTTAAGACTAGCGGGGCAGGGAGATACGCAGTATTTT. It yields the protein CASSLRLAGQGDTQYF.

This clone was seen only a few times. In DNA, the CDR3 is TGTGCCAGCAGCTCCCTTTCGGCAACTAATGAAAAACTGTTTTTT. Its translation is CASSSLSATNEKLFF. This chain joins TRBV11-2 and TRBJ1-4; D unresolved. V lost 4 bases and J lost 0, with 9 bases in between. The V gene's germline CDR1 is SGHAT and CDR2 FQNNGV. The CDR3 sequence is 15 residues long. The variable domain in full, completed from reference TRBV11-2 and TRBJ1-4, reads EAGVAQSPRYKIIEKRQSVAFWCNPISGHATLYWYQQILGQGPKLLIQFQNNGVVDDSQLPKDRFSAERLKGVDSTLKIQPAKLEDSAVYLCASSSLSATNEKLFFGSGTQLSVL.

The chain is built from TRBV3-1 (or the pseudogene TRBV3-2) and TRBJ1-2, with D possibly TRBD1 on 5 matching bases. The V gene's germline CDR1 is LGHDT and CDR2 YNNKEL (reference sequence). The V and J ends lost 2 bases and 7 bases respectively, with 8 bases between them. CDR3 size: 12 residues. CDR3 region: CASSQIRGGYTF. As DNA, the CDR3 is TGTGCCAGCAGCCAAATTAGGGGTGGCTACACCTTC.

Here the CDR3 reads CSARDFNQPQHF. The CDR3 nucleotides read TGCAGCGCACGGGACTTCAATCAGCCCCAGCATTTT. The V and J genes are TRBV29-1 and TRBJ1-5; TRBD1 is a possible D gene (5 bases). The CDR3 has 12 residues. Looked up from germline, CDR1 is SQVTM and CDR2 is ANQGSEA. V gave up 7 bases and J gave up 3 bases, with 10 bases separating them.

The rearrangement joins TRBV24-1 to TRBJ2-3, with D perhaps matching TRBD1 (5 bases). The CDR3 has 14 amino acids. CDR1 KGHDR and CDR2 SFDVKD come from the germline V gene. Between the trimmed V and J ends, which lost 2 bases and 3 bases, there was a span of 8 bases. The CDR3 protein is CATSDSHRTDTQYF. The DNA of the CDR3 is TGTGCCACCAGTGATTCGCACAGGACAGATACGCAGTATTTT.

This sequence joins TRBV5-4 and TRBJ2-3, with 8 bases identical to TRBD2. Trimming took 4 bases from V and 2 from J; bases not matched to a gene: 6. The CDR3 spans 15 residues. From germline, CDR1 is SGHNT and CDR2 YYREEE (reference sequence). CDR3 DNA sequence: TGTGCCAGCAGCCTCGGGGGGGGAGACACAGATACGCAGTATTTT. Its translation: CASSLGGGDTDTQYF.

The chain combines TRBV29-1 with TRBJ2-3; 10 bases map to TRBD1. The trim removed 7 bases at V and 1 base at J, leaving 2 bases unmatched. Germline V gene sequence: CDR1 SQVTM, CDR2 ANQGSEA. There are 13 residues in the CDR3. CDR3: CSAGTGGTDTQYF. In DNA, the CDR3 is TGCAGCGCCGGGACAGGGGGCACAGATACGCAGTATTTT.

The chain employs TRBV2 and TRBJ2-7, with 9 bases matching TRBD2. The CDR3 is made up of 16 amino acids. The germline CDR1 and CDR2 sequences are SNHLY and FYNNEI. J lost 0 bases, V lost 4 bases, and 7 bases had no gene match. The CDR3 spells CASSVHSGGYSYEQYF. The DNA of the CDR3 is TGTGCCAGCAGTGTCCATAGCGGGGGATACTCCTACGAGCAGTACTTC.

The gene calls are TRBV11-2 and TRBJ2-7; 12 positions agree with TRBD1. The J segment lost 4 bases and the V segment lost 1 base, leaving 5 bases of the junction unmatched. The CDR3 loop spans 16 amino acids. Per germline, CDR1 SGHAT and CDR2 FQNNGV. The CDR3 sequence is CASSLGGTGGGYEQYF. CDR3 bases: TGTGCCAGCAGCTTAGGTGGGACAGGGGGCGGTTACGAGCAGTACTTC.

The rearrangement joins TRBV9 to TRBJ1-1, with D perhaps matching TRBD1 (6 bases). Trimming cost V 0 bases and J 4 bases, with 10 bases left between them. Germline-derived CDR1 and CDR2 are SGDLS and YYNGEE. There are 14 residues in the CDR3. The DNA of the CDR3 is TGTGCCAGCAGCGTAGACGGACAGTCCACTGAAGCTTTCTTT. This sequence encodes CASSVDGQSTEAFF.

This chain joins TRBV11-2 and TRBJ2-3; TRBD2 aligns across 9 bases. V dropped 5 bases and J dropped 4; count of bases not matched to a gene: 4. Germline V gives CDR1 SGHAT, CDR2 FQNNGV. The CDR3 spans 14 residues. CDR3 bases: TGTGCCAGCAGCCATAGGACTAGCGCAGATACGCAGTATTTT. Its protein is CASSHRTSADTQYF. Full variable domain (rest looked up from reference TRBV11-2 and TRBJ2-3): EAGVAQSPRYKIIEKRQSVAFWCNPISGHATLYWYQQILGQGPKLLIQFQNNGVVDDSQLPKDRFSAERLKGVDSTLKIQPAKLEDSAVYLCASSHRTSADTQYFGPGTRLTVL.

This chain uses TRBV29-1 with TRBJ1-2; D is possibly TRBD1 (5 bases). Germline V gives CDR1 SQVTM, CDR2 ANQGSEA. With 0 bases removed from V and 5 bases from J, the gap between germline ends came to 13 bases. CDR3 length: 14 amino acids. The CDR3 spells CSVEDPGREYGYTF. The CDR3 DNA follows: TGCAGCGTTGAAGACCCCGGCAGGGAATATGGCTACACCTTC.

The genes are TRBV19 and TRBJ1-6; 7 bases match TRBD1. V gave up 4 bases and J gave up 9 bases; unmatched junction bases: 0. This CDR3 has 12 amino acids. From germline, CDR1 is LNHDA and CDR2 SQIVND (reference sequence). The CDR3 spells CASSRTGSPLHF. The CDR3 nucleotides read TGTGCCAGTAGTAGGACAGGTTCACCCCTCCACTTT.

This chain's CDR3 is CAGDSEKLFF. The CDR3 coding sequence is TGTGCCGGAGACAGTGAAAAACTGTTTTTT. The V gene is TRBV30, the J gene TRBJ1-4; a possible D gene is TRBD1 (5 bases). This CDR3 region has 10 residues. V was cut by 8 bases and J by 7 bases, with 8 bases left in between. The germline V gene encodes CDR1 GTSNPN and CDR2 SVGIG (reference sequence).

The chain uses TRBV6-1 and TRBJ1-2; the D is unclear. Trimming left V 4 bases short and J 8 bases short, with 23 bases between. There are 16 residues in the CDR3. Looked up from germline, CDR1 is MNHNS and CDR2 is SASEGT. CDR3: CASSANRGLLLWGYTF. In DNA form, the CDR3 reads TGTGCCAGCAGTGCAAATCGAGGGCTTTTGCTGTGGGGCTACACCTTC.

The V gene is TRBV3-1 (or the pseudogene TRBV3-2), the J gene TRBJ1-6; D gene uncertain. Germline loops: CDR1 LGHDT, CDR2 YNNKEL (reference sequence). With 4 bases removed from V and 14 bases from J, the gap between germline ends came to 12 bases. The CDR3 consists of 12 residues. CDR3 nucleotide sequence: TGTGCCAGCAGCCTGAGCGGGAGGACCCTCCACTTT. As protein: CASSLSGRTLHF.

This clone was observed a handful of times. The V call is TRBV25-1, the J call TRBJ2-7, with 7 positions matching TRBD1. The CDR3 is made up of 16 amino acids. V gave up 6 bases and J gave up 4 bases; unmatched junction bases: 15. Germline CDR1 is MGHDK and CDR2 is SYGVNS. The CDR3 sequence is CASRGTAPNGWYEQYF. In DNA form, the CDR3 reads TGTGCCAGCAGAGGGACAGCGCCAAATGGTTGGTACGAGCAGTACTTC.

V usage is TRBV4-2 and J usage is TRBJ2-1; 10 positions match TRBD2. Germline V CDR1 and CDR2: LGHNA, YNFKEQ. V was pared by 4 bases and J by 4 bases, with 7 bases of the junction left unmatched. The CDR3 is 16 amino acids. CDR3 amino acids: CASSPGLAERYNEQFF. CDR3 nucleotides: TGTGCCAGCAGCCCCGGACTAGCGGAGAGGTACAATGAGCAGTTCTTC.

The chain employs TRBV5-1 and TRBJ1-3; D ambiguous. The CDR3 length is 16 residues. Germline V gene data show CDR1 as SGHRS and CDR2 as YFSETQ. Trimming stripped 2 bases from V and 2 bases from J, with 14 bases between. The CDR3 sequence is CASSLNLMRAGNTIYF. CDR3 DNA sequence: TGCGCCAGCAGCTTAAACCTGATGAGGGCTGGAAACACCATATATTTT. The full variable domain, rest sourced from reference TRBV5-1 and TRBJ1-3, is KAGVTQTPRYLIKTRGQQVTLSCSPISGHRSVSWYQQTPGQGLQFLFEYFSETQRNKGNFPGRFSGRQFSNSRSEMNVSTLELGDSALYLCASSLNLMRAGNTIYFGEGSWLTVV.

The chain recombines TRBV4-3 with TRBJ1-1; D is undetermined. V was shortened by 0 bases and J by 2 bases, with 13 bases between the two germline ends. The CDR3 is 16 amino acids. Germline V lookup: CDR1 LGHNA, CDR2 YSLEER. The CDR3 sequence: CASSQERVLVNTEAFF. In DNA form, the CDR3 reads TGCGCCAGCAGCCAAGAAAGAGTATTGGTAAACACTGAAGCTTTCTTT.

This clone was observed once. The CDR3 reads CASSLGRQGTSDYGYTF. DNA of the CDR3: TGTGCCAGCAGCTTAGGGAGACAGGGGACCTCGGACTATGGCTACACCTTC. V gene TRBV7-9 combines with J gene TRBJ1-2; 8 nucleotides line up with TRBD1. J was trimmed by 3 bases and V by 1 base; bases with no gene match: 10. The CDR3 spans 17 residues. The germline gives CDR1 SEHNR, CDR2 FQNEAQ (reference sequence).

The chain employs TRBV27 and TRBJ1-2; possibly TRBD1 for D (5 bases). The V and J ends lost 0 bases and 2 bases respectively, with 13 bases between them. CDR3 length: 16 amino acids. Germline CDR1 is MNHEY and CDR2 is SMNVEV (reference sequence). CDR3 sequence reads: CASSLSIGQGNYGYTF. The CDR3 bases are TGTGCCAGCAGTTTATCGATCGGGCAGGGAAACTATGGCTACACCTTC.

The CDR3 sequence is CASRRWGDRSYQPQHF. The DNA for the CDR3 is TGTGCCAGCAGGCGATGGGGGGACAGGAGCTATCAGCCCCAGCATTTT. The rearrangement uses TRBV25-1 and TRBJ1-5, with TRBD1 matching over 8 bases. The CDR3 runs 16 residues. Germline CDR1 and CDR2: MGHDK and SYGVNS. V lost 6 bases, J lost 5 bases, and 12 bases stayed unmatched.

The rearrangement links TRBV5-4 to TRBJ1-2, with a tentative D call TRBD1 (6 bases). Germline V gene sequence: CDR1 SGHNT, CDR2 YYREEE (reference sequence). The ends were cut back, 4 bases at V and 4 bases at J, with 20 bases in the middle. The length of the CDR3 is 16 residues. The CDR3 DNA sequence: TGTGCCAGCAGCCCGACGCTAGGGGGGGATTTCTATGGCTACACCTTC. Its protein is CASSPTLGGDFYGYTF.

The CDR3 sequence: CASSSLAGGSYEQYF. The CDR3, as DNA: TGTGCCAGCAGCTCCCTAGCGGGGGGCTCCTACGAGCAGTACTTC. The chain links TRBV4-2 to TRBJ2-7; 11 positions match TRBD2. Germline CDR1 is LGHNA and CDR2 is YNFKEQ. This CDR3 is 15 amino acids long. Germline trimming cut 5 bases from V and 0 bases from J; bases unmatched to any gene: 3.